The rows below give T cell receptor beta chains drawn from one sample of a study of cytomegalovirus exposure and HLA in healthy donors. Profiling relied on immunoSEQ multiplex PCR, and the TCRdb table lists in-frame clones only, not all of them. The listing records under 200,000 clones. Specimen: PBMCs. The receptors originated from a man aged 30-40 years in good health and CMV-seronegative. The CDR3 runs from the conserved cysteine through the conserved F or W. A D gene is named only where the DNA matches it firmly.

V	J	D	DNA	CDR3
TRBV9	TRBJ1-2	TRBD1	TGTGCCAGCAGCGTGTCGAGACAGGGGAATAACTATGGCTACACCTTC	CASSVSRQGNNYGYTF
TRBV28	TRBJ2-7	TRBD1	TGTGCCAGCAGAGTTCCGGGACAGGGGATAAACGAGCAGTACTTC	CASRVPGQGINEQYF
TRBV4-2	TRBJ2-3	TRBD2	TGTGCCAGCAGCCAAGATATCAGCACTAGCGGGAGAACAGATACGCAGTATTTT	CASSQDISTSGRTDTQYF
TRBV19	TRBJ2-2	TRBD1	TGTGCCAGTAATGGCAGGGGGCGTGGGACCGGGGAGCTGTTTTTT	CASNGRGRGTGELFF
TRBV5-5	TRBJ1-1	NA	TGTGCCAGCAGGGGCCGGAACACTGAAGCTTTCTTT	CASRGRNTEAFF
TRBV6-6	TRBJ2-7	TRBD1	TGTGCCAGCAGTCTCCCCGCGGGACAGGGGGCGCGTGAGCAGTACTTC	CASSLPAGQGAREQYF
TRBV7-8	TRBJ1-4	NA	TGTGCCAGCACCCGACAGGAATATGAAAAACTGTTTTTT	CASTRQEYEKLFF
TRBV5-4	TRBJ2-1	TRBD2	TGTGCCAGCAGCTCGGGGAGCGGGAACTCCTACAATGAGCAGTTCTTC	CASSSGSGNSYNEQFF
TRBV6-1	TRBJ1-2	TRBD1	TGTGCCAGCCAGGGACAGAACTATGGCTACACCTTC	CASQGQNYGYTF
TRBV7-8	TRBJ1-3	TRBD1	TGTGCCAGCAGCTTTGGGACAGGGCTATCCGGAAACACCATATATTTT	CASSFGTGLSGNTIYF
TRBV7-9	TRBJ1-1	TRBD1	TGTGCCAGCAGCTCAGACAGGGCCAACACTGAAGCTTTCTTT	CASSSDRANTEAFF
TRBV10-1	TRBJ2-7	NA	TGCGCCAGCCAGATTGGGGGGAGTGGAACCGAGCAGTACTTC	CASQIGGSGTEQYF
TRBV15	TRBJ1-5	TRBD1	TGTGCCACCTCGAACAGGGGTAGCAATCAGCCCCAGCATTTT	CATSNRGSNQPQHF
TRBV7-9	TRBJ2-7	NA	TGTGCCAGCAGCTTAGTGGTGACAGGTTACGAGCAGTACTTC	CASSLVVTGYEQYF
TRBV19	TRBJ2-3	TRBD2	TGTGCCAGTACAAAGCGGGGGGGAGATACGCAGTATTTT	CASTKRGGDTQYF
TRBV11-2	TRBJ1-2	NA	TGTGCCAGCAGCTTAGATACGACAGCTATTAGTGGCTACACCTTC	CASSLDTTAISGYTF
TRBV2	TRBJ2-1	TRBD2	TGTGCCAGCAGTGAGGCACTAGCGGGAGGCTACAATGAGCAGTTCTTC	CASSEALAGGYNEQFF
TRBV5-8	TRBJ2-2	NA	TGTGCCAGCAGCTATGTCCCGACAGGCTATTACACCGGGGAGCTGTTTTTT	CASSYVPTGYYTGELFF
TRBV6-5	TRBJ2-3	TRBD2	TGTGCTATTACCCCGGGGGGGGCCCCAGATACGCAGTATTTT	CAITPGGAPDTQYF
TRBV12-5	TRBJ1-2	NA	TGTGCTAGTGGTTTGGAAGTCGGGTTCTTC	CASGLEVGFF
TRBV2	TRBJ2-2	NA	TGTGCCCAGGGGACGAACACCGGGGAGCTGTTTTTT	CAQGTNTGELFF
TRBV7-9	TRBJ1-3	NA	TGTGCCAGCAGCAAACAGAGCTCTGGAAACACCATATATTTT	CASSKQSSGNTIYF
TRBV10-3	TRBJ2-3	NA	TGTGCCATCAGACAGGAGCGAAGGAGCACAGATACGCAGTATTTT	CAIRQERRSTDTQYF
TRBV19	TRBJ2-1	TRBD1	TGTGCCAGTAGTTCGGGACAGGGGGCCAATGAGCAGTTCTTC	CASSSGQGANEQFF
TRBV10-3	TRBJ1-5	NA	TGTGCCATCAGTGACTTCAGGGTTTCCAGCAATCAGCCCCAGCATTTT	CAISDFRVSSNQPQHF
TRBV10-3	TRBJ2-5	NA	TGTGCCATCAGTGAGTCGGGCGGGACCCAAGAGACCCAGTACTTC	CAISESGGTQETQYF
TRBV10-2	TRBJ2-7	TRBD1	TGCGCCAGCACCCTAAGGACAGGGAGCTCCTACGAGCAGTACTTC	CASTLRTGSSYEQYF
TRBV14	TRBJ1-2	NA	TGTGCCAGCTCAAAAGGGGGGGCACGCTATGGCTACACCTTC	CASSKGGARYGYTF
TRBV4-1	TRBJ2-1	NA	TGCGCCAGCAGCCCCCCCCTGCGGGGCCTATACAATGAGCAGTTCTTC	CASSPPLRGLYNEQFF
TRBV11-2	TRBJ1-2	TRBD1	TGTGCCAGCAGCCAAAGACAGGGACTGAATGGCTACACCTTC	CASSQRQGLNGYTF
TRBV7-6	TRBJ2-2	TRBD1	TGTGCCAGCAGCCCCACAGGGGAGAACACCGGGGAGCTGTTTTTT	CASSPTGENTGELFF
TRBV30	TRBJ2-5	NA	TGTGCCTGGATCAAGGGGCAAGAGACCCAGTACTTC	CAWIKGQETQYF
TRBV9	TRBJ1-2	TRBD1	TGTGCCAGCAGCGTAGTTGGACAGGGGGCTCGGGGCTATGGCTACACCTTC	CASSVVGQGARGYGYTF
TRBV10-1	TRBJ1-3	TRBD1	TGCGCCAGCAGTGGGGACAGTCTCTCTGGAAACACCATATATTTT	CASSGDSLSGNTIYF
TRBV6-5	TRBJ1-6	TRBD1	TGTGCCAGCAGTTCTGGACAGGGGGCTTTATCACCCCTCCACTTT	CASSSGQGALSPLHF
TRBV7-7	TRBJ2-3	TRBD1	TGTGCCAGCAGCTTGACAGGGTCCCCGAGCACAGATACGCAGTATTTT	CASSLTGSPSTDTQYF
TRBV7-7	TRBJ2-7	TRBD2	TGTGCCAGCAGCCTCGGCCGGGGGGGCTACGAGCAGTACTTC	CASSLGRGGYEQYF
TRBV7-2	TRBJ2-3	NA	TGTGCCAGCAGCTTATCCCCAACAGATACGCAGTATTTT	CASSLSPTDTQYF
TRBV13	TRBJ1-5	TRBD1	TGTGCCAGCAGCTCCGGTGGTGGGACAGGGGGCGTCTATAGGCAGCCCCAGCATTTT	CASSSGGGTGGVYRQPQHF
TRBV18	TRBJ1-3	NA	TGTGCCAGCTCACCAACGTCAGACTCTGGAAACACCATATATTTT	CASSPTSDSGNTIYF
TRBV2	TRBJ2-3	TRBD1	TGTGCCAGCCTCCGGGACAGGGGGAACACAGATACGCAGTATTTT	CASLRDRGNTDTQYF